Each of the 7 T cell receptor beta chains below was sequenced from the same sample in a study of blood T cell repertoires in COVID-19. Generated by immunoSEQ multiplex PCR, the TCRdb table keeps only in-frame clones and is missing some. The data contain 95,000 to 150,000 clones, 65% to 90% of them singletons. The material sequenced was peripheral blood. These TCRs come from a man older than 75 with active or convalescent COVID-19.

The V and J genes are TRBV15 and TRBJ1-5; the match to TRBD1 covers 8 bases. CDR1 is LNHNV, CDR2 YYDKDF, per germline (reference sequence). V shed 5 bases and J 6 bases; nucleotides not matched to a gene: 3. There are 13 residues in the CDR3. CDR3 protein: CATSPTGVQPQHF. The CDR3 nucleotides read TGTGCCACCAGCCCGACAGGGGTTCAGCCCCAGCATTTT.

This clone has a single count. J is TRBJ2-1 and V is TRBV7-8; possible D gene TRBD1, 6 bases. CDR3 length: 15 residues. Germline CDR1 is SGHVS and CDR2 is FQNEAQ. The V and J ends lost 1 base and 8 bases respectively, with 15 bases between them. The CDR3 sequence: CASSLVLAGEYEQFF. CDR3 nucleotide sequence: TGTGCCAGCAGCTTAGTTTTGGCAGGGGAGTATGAGCAGTTCTTC.

This clone has only one observation. The DNA of the CDR3 is TGCGCCAGCAGCTTGGGGGGACAGGGTTCGAGGTATGGCTACACCTTC. It yields the protein CASSLGGQGSRYGYTF. The V call is TRBV5-1, the J call TRBJ1-2, with 9 bases fitting TRBD1. The CDR3 runs to 16 residues. The J segment lost 5 bases and the V segment lost 0 bases, leaving 8 bases of the junction unmatched. Germline loops: CDR1 SGHRS, CDR2 YFSETQ.

The CDR3 sequence: CASSHRQGGQYNEQFF. For the CDR3, the DNA is TGTGCCAGCAGCCATCGACAGGGTGGCCAATACAATGAGCAGTTCTTC. The chain uses TRBV5-4 and TRBJ2-1; 7 bases line up with TRBD1. The CDR3 extends over 16 amino acids. The junction had 11 bases not matched to a gene; V was cut back by 4 bases and J by 4 bases. CDR1 SGHNT and CDR2 YYREEE come from the germline V gene (reference sequence).

This chain links TRBV27 with TRBJ1-2, with D tentatively TRBD1 (6 bases). Germline V gene sequence: CDR1 MNHEY, CDR2 SMNVEV (reference sequence). Trimming removed 6 bases from V and 6 bases from J, with 17 bases in between. The CDR3 runs 14 residues. DNA of the CDR3: TGTGCCAGCAGCCCCAGGGGCGTCCAAAATGGCTACACCTTC. Translating it yields CASSPRGVQNGYTF.

This clone was counted a single time. The V and J genes are TRBV6-2 or TRBV6-3 and TRBJ2-7, with D perhaps TRBD2 (7 bases). The CDR3 totals 20 residues. The V end was cut by 2 bases, the J end by 5 bases, with 31 bases between. Germline values: CDR1 MNHEY, CDR2 SVGEGT. This CDR3 reads CASSYPAGDSGLGKRDEQYF. DNA for the CDR3: TGTGCCAGCAGTTACCCGGCAGGGGATAGCGGGTTAGGTAAACGCGACGAGCAGTACTTC.

The V call is TRBV5-1, the J call TRBJ2-1; 8 bases align to TRBD2. The CDR3 consists of 16 residues. The V gene's germline CDR1 is SGHRS and CDR2 YFSETQ. V was pared by 1 base and J by 0 bases, with 3 bases of the junction left unmatched. The DNA for the CDR3 is TGCGCCAGCAGCTTGACCGCGGGGGGCTCCTACAATGAGCAGTTCTTC. Its protein is CASSLTAGGSYNEQFF.